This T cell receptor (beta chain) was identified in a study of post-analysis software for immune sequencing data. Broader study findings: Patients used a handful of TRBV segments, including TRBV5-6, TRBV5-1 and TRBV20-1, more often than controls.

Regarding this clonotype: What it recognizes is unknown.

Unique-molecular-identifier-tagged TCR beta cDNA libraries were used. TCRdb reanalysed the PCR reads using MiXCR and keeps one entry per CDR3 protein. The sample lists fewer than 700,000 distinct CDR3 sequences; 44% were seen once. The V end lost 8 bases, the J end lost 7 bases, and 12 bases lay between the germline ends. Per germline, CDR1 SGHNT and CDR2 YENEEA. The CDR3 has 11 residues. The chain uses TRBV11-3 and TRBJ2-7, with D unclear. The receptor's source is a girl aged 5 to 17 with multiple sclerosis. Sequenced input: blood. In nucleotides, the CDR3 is TGTGCCAGCCAGCTCCTGCAGGAGCAGTACTTC. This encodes CASQLLQEQYF.